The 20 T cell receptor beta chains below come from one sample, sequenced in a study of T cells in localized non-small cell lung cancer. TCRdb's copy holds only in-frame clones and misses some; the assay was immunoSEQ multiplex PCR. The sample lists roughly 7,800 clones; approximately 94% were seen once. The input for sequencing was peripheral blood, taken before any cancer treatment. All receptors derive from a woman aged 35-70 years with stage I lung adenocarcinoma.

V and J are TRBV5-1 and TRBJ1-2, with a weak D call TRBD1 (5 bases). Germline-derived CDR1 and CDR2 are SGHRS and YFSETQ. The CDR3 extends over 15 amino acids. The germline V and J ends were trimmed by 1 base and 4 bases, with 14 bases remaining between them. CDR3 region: CASSLNMGRGYGYTF. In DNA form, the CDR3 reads TGCGCCAGCAGCTTGAACATGGGGAGGGGCTATGGCTACACCTTC.

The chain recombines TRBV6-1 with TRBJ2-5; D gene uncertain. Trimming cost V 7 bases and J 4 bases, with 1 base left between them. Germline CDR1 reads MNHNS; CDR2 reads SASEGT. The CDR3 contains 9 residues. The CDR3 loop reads CASTETQYF. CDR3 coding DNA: TGTGCCAGCACAGAGACCCAGTACTTC.

The CDR3 spells CASSLAPSTSGRTGELFF. CDR3 in DNA: TGTGCCAGCAGCTTAGCCCCCTCGACTAGCGGGCGAACCGGGGAGCTGTTTTTT. The chain joins TRBV11-3 to TRBJ2-2; TRBD2 matches at 10 bases. Germline V gene lookup returns CDR1 SGHNT and CDR2 YENEEA. The CDR3 is made up of 18 amino acids. The ends lost 1 base at V and 5 bases at J; junction bases unmatched: 10.

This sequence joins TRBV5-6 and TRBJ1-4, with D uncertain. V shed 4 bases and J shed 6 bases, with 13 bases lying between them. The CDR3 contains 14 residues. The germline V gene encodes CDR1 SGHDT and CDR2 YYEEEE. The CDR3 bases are TGTGCCAGCAGCGGAGGGATTAACGATGAAAAACTGTTTTTT. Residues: CASSGGINDEKLFF.

This CDR3 reads CASSNGQGNSPLHF. The CDR3 nucleotides read TGTGCCAGCTCCAACGGACAGGGTAATTCACCCCTCCACTTT. The V and J genes are TRBV19 and TRBJ1-6; 8 nucleotides agree with TRBD1. Germline CDR1 LNHDA, CDR2 SQIVND (reference sequence). This CDR3 has 14 amino acids. V dropped 9 bases and J dropped 6; count of bases not matched to a gene: 7.

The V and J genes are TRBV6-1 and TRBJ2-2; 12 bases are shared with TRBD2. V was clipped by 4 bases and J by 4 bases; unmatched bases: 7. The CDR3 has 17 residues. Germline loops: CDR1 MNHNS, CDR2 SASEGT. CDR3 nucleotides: TGTGCCAGCAGTGGGAGACTAGCGGGAGTGGGCACCGGGGAGCTGTTTTTT. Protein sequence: CASSGRLAGVGTGELFF.

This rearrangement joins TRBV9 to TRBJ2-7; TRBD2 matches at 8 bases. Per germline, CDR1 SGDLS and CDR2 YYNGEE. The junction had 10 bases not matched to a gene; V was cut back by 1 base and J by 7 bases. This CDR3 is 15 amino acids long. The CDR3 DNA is TGTGCCAGCAGCGTAAGGGCGGGGGGATCTGGTGAGCAGTACTTC. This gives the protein CASSVRAGGSGEQYF.

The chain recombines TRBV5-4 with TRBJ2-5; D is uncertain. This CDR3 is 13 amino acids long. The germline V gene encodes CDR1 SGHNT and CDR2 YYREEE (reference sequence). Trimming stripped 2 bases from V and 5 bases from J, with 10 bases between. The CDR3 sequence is CASSLDSVETQYF. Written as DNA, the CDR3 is TGTGCCAGCAGCTTAGACTCTGTTGAGACCCAGTACTTC.

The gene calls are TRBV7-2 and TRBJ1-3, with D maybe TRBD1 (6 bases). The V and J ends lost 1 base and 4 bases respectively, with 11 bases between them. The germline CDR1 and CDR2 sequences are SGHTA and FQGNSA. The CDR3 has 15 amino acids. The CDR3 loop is CASSLGGTTGNTIYF. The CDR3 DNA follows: TGTGCCAGCAGCTTAGGCGGGACAACCGGAAACACCATATATTTT.

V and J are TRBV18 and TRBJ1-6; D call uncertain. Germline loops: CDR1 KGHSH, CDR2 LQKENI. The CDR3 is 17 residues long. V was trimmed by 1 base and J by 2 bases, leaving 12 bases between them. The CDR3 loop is CASSPQWHSPYNSPLHF. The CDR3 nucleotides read TGTGCCAGCTCACCACAATGGCATAGCCCCTATAATTCACCCCTCCACTTT.

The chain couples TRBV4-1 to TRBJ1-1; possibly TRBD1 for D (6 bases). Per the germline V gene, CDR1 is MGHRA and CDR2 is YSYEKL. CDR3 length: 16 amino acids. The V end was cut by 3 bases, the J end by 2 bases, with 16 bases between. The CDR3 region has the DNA TGCGCCAGCAGCCATCGTCAGGGGAAGGGTAACACTGAAGCTTTCTTT. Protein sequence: CASSHRQGKGNTEAFF.

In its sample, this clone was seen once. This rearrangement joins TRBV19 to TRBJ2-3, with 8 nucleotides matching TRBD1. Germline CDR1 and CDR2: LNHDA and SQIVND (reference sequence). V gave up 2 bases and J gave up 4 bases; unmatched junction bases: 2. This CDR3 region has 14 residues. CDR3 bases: TGTGCCAGTAGTATAAACAGGGGGGCAGATACGCAGTATTTT. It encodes CASSINRGADTQYF.

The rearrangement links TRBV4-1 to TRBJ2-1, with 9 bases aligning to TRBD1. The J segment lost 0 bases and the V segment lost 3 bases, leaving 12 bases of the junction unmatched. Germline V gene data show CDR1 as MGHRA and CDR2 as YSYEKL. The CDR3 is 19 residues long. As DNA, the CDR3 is TGCGCCAGCAGCCAGTACTCCGGGACAGGGCCCCTCTCCTACAATGAGCAGTTCTTC. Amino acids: CASSQYSGTGPLSYNEQFF.

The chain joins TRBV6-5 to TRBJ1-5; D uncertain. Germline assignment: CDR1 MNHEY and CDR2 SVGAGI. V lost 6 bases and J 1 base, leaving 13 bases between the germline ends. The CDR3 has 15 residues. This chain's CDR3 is CASRGLTDSNQPQHF. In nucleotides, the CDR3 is TGTGCCAGCAGGGGGTTGACGGACAGCAATCAGCCCCAGCATTTT.

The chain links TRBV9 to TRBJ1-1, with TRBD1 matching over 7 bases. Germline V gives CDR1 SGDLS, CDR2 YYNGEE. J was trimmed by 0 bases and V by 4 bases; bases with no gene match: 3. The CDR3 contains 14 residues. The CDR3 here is CASSQGQLNTEAFF. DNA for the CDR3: TGTGCCAGCAGCCAGGGACAGCTGAACACTGAAGCTTTCTTT. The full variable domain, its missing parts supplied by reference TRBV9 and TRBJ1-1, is DSGVTQTPKHLITATGQRVTLRCSPRSGDLSVYWYQQSLDQGLQFLIQYYNGEERAKGNILERFSAQQFPDLHSELNLSSLELGDSALYFCASSQGQLNTEAFFGQGTRLTVV.

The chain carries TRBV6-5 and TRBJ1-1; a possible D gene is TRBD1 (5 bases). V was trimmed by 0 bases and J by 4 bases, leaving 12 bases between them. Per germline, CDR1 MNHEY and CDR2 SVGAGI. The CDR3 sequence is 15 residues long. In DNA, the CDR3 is TGTGCCAGCAGTTACTCTATCGGGAGGGGCACTGAAGCTTTCTTT. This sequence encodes CASSYSIGRGTEAFF.

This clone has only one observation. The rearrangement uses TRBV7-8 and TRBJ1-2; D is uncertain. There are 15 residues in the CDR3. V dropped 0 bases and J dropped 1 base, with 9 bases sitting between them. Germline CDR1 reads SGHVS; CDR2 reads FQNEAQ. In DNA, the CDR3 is TGTGCCAGCAGCTTAGCGAGTGTCAGTAACTATGGCTACACCTTC. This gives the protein CASSLASVSNYGYTF.

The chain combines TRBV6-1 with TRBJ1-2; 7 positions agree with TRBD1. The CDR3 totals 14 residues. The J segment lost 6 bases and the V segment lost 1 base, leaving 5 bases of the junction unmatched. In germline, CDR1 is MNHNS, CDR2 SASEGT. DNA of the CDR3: TGTGCCAGCAGTGAAGGCGGGACAGCCGATGGCTACACCTTC. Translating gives CASSEGGTADGYTF.

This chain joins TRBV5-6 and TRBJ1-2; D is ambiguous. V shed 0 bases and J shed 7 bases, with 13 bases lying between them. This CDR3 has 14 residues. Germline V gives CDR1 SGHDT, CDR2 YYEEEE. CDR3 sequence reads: CASSLGPQEGGYTF. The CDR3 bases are TGTGCCAGCAGCTTGGGTCCACAAGAAGGTGGCTACACCTTC.

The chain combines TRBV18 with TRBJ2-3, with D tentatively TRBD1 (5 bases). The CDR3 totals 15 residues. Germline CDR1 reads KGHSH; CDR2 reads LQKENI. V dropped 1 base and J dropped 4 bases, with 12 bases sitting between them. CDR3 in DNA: TGTGCCAGCTCACCACAGGGGATTGACGCAGATACGCAGTATTTT. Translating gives CASSPQGIDADTQYF.